A single T cell receptor (beta chain) is shown here with its context. Its specificity is unknown. The record originates from a study of cytomegalovirus exposure and HLA in healthy donors. Study conclusions and caveats: The classifier reportedly diagnosed cytomegalovirus status with high specificity and sensitivity.

Unmatched junction bases numbered 3, after V lost 0 bases and J lost 1 base. Looked up from germline, CDR1 is LNHNV and CDR2 is YYDKDF (reference sequence). This CDR3 spans 15 amino acids. The PCR employed 60 Vbeta primers together with 13 Jbeta primers. In the original processing: In a later analysis, of roughly 83 million unique beta chains, approximately 10 million appeared in at least two donors. Sequenced by immunoSEQ multiplex PCR; TCRdb stores in-frame clones only, minus some. V, J and clone size were drawn from that table, and D and trimming were deduced from the DNA. This sample has about 86,000 clones, with 60% to 80% found just once. Everyone who donated was a healthy bone marrow donor.

Sequencing input: PBMCs. The chain carries TRBV15 and TRBJ2-7, with 7 nucleotides matching TRBD1. This receptor was identified in a man in his sixties in good health and CMV-seronegative. The CDR3 loop reads CATSRDLGQSYEQYF. The DNA for the CDR3 is TGTGCCACCAGCAGAGATCTGGGACAGTCCTACGAGCAGTACTTC. The whole variable domain, remainder taken from reference TRBV15 and TRBJ2-7, is DAMVIQNPRYQVTQFGKPVTLSCSQTLNHNVMYWYQQKSSQAPKLLFHYYDKDFNNEADTPDNFQSRRPNTSFCFLDIRSPGLGDTAMYLCATSRDLGQSYEQYFGPGTRLTVT.